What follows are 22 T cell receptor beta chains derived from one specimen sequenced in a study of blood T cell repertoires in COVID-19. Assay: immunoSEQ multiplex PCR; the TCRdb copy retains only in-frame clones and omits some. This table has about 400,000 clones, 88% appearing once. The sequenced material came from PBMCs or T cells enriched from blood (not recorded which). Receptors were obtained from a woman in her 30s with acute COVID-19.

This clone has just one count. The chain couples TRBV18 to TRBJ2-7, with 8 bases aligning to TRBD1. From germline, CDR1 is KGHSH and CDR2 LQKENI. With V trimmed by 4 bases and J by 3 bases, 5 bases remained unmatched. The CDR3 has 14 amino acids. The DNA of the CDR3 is TGTGCCAGCTCACAGGGACAGGTTTTCTACGAGCAGTACTTC. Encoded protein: CASSQGQVFYEQYF.

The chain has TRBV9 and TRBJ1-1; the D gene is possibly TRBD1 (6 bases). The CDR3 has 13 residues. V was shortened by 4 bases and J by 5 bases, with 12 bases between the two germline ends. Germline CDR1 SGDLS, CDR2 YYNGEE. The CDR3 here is CASSKQGTTEAFF. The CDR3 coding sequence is TGTGCCAGCAGCAAACAGGGAACTACTGAAGCTTTCTTT.

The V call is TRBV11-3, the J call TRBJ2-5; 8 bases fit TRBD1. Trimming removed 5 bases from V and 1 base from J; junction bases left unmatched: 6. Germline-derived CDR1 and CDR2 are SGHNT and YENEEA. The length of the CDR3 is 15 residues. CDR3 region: CASSLGQAGQETQYF. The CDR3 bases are TGTGCCAGCAGCCTGGGACAGGCGGGCCAAGAGACCCAGTACTTC.

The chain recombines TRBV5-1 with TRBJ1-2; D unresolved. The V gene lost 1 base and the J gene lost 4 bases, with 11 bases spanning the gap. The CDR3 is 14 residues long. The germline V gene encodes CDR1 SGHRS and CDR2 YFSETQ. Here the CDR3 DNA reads TGCGCCAGCAGCTTGAATGAGGGATCCTATGGCTACACCTTC. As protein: CASSLNEGSYGYTF.

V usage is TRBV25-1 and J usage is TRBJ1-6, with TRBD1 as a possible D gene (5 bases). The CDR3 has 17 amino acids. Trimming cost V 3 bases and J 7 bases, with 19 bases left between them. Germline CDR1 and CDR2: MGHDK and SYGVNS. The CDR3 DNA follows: TGTGCCAGCAGTGAGTCCCTGGGTACAGGAATAAATTCACCCCTCCACTTT. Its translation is CASSESLGTGINSPLHF. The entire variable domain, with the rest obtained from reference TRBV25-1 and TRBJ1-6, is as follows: EADIYQTPRYLVIGTGKKITLECSQTMGHDKMYWYQQDPGMELHLIHYSYGVNSTEKGDLSSESTVSRIRTEHFPLTLESARPSHTSQYLCASSESLGTGINSPLHFGNGTRLTVT.

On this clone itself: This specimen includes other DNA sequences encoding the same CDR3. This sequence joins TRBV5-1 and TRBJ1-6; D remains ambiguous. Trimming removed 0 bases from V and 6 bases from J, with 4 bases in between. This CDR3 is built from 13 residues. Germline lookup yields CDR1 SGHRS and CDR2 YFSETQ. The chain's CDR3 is CASSLEANSPLHF. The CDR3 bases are TGCGCCAGCAGCTTGGAAGCTAATTCACCCCTCCACTTT. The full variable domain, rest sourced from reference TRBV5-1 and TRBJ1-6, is KAGVTQTPRYLIKTRGQQVTLSCSPISGHRSVSWYQQTPGQGLQFLFEYFSETQRNKGNFPGRFSGRQFSNSRSEMNVSTLELGDSALYLCASSLEANSPLHFGNGTRLTVT.

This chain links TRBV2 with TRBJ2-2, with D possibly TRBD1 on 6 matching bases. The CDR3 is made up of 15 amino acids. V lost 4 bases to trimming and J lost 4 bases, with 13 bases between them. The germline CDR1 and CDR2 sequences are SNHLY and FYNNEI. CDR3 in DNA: TGTGCCAGCAGTGGGAGTATAGGGGGCACCGGGGAGCTGTTTTTT. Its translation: CASSGSIGGTGELFF.

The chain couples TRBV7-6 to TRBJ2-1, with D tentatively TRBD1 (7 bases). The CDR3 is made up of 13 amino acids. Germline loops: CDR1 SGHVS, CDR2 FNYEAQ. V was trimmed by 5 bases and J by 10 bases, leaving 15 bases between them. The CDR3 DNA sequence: TGTGCCAGCAGCATCTCAGGGGGGCCCGAGCAGTTCTTC. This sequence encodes CASSISGGPEQFF. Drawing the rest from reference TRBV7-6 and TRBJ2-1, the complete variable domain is GAGVSQSPRYKVTKRGQDVALRCDPISGHVSLYWYRQALGQGPEFLTYFNYEAQQDKSGLPNDRFSAERPEGSISTLTIQRTEQRDSAMYRCASSISGGPEQFFGPGTRLTVL.

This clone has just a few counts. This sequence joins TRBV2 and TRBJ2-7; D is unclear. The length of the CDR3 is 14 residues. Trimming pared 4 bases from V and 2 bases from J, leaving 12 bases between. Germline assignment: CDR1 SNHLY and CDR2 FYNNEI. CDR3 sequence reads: CASSGPYRAYEQYF. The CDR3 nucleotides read TGTGCCAGCAGTGGGCCCTACAGAGCCTACGAGCAGTACTTC. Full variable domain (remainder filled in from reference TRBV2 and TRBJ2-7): EPEVTQTPSHQVTQMGQEVILRCVPISNHLYFYWYRQILGQKVEFLVSFYNNEISEKSEIFDDQFSVERPDGSNFTLKIRSTKLEDSAMYFCASSGPYRAYEQYFGPGTRLTVT.

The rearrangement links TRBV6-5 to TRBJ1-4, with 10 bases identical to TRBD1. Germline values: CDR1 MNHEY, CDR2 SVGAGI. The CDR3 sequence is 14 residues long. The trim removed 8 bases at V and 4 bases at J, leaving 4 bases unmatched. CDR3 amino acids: CASLGDRGNEKLFF. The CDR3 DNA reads TGTGCCAGCTTGGGGGACAGGGGTAATGAAAAACTGTTTTTT.

CDR3 DNA: TGCGCCAGCTCCAGGGAGGACACTGAAGCTTTCTTT. This encodes CASSREDTEAFF. J is TRBJ1-1 and V is TRBV5-1; weak D call: TRBD1 (5 bases). V lost 7 bases to trimming and J lost 3 bases, with 10 bases between them. The CDR3 loop spans 12 amino acids. Germline V gene lookup returns CDR1 SGHRS and CDR2 YFSETQ.

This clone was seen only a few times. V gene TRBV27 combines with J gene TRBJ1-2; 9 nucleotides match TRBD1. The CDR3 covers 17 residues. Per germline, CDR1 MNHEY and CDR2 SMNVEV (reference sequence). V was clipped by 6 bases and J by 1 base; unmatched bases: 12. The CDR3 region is CASSREGQGGRNYGYTF. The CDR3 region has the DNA TGTGCCAGCAGCCGAGAGGGACAGGGAGGGCGTAACTATGGCTACACCTTC.

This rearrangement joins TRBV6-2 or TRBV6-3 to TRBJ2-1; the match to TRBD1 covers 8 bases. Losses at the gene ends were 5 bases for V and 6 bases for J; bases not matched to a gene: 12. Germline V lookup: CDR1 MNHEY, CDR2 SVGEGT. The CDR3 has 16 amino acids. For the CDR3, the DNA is TGTGCCAGCAGTCGCCTAGGACAGGGATTTCGCAATGAGCAGTTCTTC. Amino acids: CASSRLGQGFRNEQFF.

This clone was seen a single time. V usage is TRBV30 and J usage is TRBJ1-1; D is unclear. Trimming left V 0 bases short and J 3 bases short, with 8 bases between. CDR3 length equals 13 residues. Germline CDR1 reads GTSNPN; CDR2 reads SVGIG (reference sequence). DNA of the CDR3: TGTGCCTGGAGTGTGAGGAGGGACACTGAAGCTTTCTTT. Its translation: CAWSVRRDTEAFF.

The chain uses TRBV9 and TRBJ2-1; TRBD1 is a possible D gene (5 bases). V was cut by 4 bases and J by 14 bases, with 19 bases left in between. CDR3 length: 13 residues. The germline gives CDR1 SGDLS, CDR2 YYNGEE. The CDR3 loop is CASSSRGALVKFF. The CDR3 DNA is TGTGCCAGCAGCTCCCGTGGGGCCTTAGTGAAGTTCTTC.

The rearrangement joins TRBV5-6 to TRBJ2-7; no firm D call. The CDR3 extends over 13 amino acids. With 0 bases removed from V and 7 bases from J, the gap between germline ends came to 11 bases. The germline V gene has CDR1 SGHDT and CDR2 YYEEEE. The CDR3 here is CASSLEAGREQYF. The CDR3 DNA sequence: TGTGCCAGCAGCTTGGAGGCAGGTCGTGAGCAGTACTTC. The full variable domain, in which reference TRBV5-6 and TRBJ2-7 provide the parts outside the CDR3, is DAGVTQSPTHLIKTRGQQVTLRCSPKSGHDTVSWYQQALGQGPQFIFQYYEEEERQRGNFPDRFSGHQFPNYSSELNVNALLLGDSALYLCASSLEAGREQYFGPGTRLTVT.

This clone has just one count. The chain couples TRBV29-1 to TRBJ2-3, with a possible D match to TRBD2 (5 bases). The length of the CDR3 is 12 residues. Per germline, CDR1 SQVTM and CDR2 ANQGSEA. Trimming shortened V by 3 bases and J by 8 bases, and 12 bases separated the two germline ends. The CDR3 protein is CSVETTGTTQYF. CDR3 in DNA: TGCAGCGTTGAGACTACTGGCACTACGCAGTATTTT.

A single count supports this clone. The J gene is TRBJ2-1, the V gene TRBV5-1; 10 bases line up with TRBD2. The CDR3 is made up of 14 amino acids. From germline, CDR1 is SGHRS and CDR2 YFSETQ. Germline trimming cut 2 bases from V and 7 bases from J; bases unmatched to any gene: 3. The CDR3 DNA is TGCGCCAGCAGCTTCCTAGCGGGGGTGAATGAGCAGTTCTTC. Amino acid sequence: CASSFLAGVNEQFF. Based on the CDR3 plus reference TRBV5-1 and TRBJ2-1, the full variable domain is KAGVTQTPRYLIKTRGQQVTLSCSPISGHRSVSWYQQTPGQGLQFLFEYFSETQRNKGNFPGRFSGRQFSNSRSEMNVSTLELGDSALYLCASSFLAGVNEQFFGPGTRLTVL.

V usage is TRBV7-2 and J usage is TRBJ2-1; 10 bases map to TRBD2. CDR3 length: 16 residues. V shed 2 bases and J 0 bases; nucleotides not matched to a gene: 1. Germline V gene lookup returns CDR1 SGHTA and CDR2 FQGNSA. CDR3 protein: CASSLLAGVSYNEQFF. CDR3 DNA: TGTGCCAGCAGCTTACTAGCGGGGGTCTCCTACAATGAGCAGTTCTTC.

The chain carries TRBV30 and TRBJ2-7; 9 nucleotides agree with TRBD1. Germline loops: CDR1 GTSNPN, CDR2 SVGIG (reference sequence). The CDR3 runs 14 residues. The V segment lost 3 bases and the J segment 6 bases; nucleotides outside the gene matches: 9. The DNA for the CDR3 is TGTGCCTGGAGCGCTAAGGACAGGGGAGGCGAGCAGTACTTC. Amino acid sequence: CAWSAKDRGGEQYF.

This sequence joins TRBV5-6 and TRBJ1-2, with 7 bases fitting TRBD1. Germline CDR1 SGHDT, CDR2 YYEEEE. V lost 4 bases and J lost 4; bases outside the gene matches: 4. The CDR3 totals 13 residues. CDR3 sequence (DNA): TGTGCCAGCAGCACTACAGGGGCCTATGGCTACACCTTC. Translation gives CASSTTGAYGYTF.

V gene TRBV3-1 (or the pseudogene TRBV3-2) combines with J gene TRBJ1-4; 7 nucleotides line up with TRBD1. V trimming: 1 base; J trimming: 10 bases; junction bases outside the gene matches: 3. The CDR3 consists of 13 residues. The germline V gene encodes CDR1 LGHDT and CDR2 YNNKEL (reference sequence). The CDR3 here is CASSQVTGLKLFF. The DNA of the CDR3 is TGTGCCAGCAGCCAAGTGACAGGGTTAAAACTGTTTTTT.